These 4 T cell receptor beta chains were sequenced from one sample in a study of OX40 agonist ivuxolimab in advanced cancers. Clones were sequenced by immunoSEQ multiplex PCR, and TCRdb holds only the in-frame ones, with some missing. The table shows approximately 100,000 clones, with 90% occurring only once. Sequencing was performed on CD4+ or CD8+ T cells sorted from blood, taken in a trial of the OX40 agonist ivuxolimab. The receptors come from an adult with an advanced solid tumor such as melanoma, head and neck, liver or kidney cancer.

The chain is built from TRBV28 and TRBJ2-7; no reliable D call. This CDR3 is 9 amino acids long. Germline CDR1 is MDHEN and CDR2 is SYDVKM. The V end was cut by 8 bases, the J end by 3 bases, with 2 bases between. DNA for the CDR3: TGTGCCAGCGGCTACGAGCAGTACTTC. It is translated as CASGYEQYF.

The gene calls are TRBV7-2 and TRBJ2-7; tentative D call: TRBD2 (6 bases). Trimming pared 4 bases from V and 3 bases from J, leaving 19 bases between. CDR1 and CDR2 from the germline V gene are SGHTA and FQGNSA. The CDR3 loop spans 16 amino acids. CDR3 nucleotide sequence: TGTGCCAGCAGCTCGCGAGAGGGACTCCTGTACTACGAGCAGTACTTC. This gives the protein CASSSREGLLYYEQYF.

The CDR3 DNA sequence: TGCGCCAGCAGCCAAGGACTAGTCTCCTACAATGAGCAGTTCTTC. This codes for CASSQGLVSYNEQFF. The chain uses TRBV4-1 and TRBJ2-1, with a possible D match to TRBD2 (6 bases). The V gene lost 1 base and the J gene lost 0 bases, with 7 bases spanning the gap. The germline V gene has CDR1 MGHRA and CDR2 YSYEKL. There are 15 residues in the CDR3.

This rearrangement joins TRBV18 to TRBJ2-1; 12 positions agree with TRBD2. CDR1 and CDR2 from the germline V gene are KGHSH and LQKENI. V trimming: 6 bases; J trimming: 4 bases; junction bases outside the gene matches: 13. The CDR3 loop spans 18 amino acids. CDR3 in amino acids: CASSNLAGGPSAYNEQFF. The CDR3 DNA sequence: TGTGCCAGCTCTAACCTAGCGGGAGGGCCCTCGGCTTACAATGAGCAGTTCTTC.